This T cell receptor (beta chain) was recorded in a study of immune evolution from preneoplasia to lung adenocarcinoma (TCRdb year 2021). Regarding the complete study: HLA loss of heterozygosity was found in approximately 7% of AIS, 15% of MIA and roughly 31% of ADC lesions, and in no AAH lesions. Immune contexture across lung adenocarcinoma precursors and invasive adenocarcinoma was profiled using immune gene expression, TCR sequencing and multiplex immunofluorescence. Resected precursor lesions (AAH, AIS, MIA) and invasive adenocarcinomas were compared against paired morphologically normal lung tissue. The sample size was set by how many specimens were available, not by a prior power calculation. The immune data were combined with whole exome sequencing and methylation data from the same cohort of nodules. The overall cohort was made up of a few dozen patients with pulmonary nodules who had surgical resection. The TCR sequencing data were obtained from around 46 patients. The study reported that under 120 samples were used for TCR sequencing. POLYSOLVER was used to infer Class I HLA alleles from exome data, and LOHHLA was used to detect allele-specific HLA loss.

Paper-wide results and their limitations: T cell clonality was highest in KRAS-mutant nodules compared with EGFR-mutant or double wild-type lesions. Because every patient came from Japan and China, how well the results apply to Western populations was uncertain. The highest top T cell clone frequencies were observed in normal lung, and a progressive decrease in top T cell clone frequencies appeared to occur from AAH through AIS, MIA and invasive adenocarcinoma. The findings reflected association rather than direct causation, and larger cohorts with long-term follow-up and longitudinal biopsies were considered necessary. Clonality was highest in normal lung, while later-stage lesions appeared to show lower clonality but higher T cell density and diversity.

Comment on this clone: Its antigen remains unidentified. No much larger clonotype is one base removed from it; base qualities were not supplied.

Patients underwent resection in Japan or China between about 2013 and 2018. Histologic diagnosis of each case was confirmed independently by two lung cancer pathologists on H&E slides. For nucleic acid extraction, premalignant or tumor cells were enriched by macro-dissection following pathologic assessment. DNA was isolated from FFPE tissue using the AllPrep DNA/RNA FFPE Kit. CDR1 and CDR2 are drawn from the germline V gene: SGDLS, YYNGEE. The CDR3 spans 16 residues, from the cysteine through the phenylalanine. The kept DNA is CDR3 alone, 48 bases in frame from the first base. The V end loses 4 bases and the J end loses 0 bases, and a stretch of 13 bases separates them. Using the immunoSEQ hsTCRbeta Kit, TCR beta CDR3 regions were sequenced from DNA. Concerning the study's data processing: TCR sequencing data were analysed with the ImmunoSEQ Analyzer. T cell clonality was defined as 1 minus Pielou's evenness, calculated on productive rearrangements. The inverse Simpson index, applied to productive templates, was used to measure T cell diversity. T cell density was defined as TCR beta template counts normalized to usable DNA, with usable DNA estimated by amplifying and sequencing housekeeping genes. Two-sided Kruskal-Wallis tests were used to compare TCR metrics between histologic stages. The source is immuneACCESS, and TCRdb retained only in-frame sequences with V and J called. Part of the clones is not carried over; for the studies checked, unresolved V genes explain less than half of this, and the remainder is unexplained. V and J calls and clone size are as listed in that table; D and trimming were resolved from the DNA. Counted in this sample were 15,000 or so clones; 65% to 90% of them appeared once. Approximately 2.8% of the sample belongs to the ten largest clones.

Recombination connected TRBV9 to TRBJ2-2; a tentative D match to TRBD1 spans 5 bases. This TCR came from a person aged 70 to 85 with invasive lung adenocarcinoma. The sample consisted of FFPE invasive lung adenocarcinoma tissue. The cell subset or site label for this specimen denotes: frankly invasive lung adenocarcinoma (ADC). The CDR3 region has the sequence CASSSRQTPNTGELFF. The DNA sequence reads TGTGCCAGCAGCTCCCGACAGACGCCGAACACCGGGGAGCTGTTTTTT.